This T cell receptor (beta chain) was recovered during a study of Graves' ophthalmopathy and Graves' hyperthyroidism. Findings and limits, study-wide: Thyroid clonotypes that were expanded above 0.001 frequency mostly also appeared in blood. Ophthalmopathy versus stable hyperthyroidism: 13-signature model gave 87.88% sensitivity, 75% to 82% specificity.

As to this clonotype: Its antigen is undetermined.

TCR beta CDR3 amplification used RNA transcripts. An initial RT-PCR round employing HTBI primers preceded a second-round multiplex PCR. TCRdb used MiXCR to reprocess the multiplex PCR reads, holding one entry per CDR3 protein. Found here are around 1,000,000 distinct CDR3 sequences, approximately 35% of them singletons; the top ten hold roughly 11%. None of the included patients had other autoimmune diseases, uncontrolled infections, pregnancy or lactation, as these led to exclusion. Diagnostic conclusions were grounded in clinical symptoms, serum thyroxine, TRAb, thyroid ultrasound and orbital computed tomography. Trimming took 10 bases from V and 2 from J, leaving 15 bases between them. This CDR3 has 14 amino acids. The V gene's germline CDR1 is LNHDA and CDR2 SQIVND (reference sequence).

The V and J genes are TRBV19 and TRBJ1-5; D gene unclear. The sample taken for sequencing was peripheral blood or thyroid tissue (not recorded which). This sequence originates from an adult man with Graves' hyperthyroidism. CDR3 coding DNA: TGTGCCACCAGTTTGACGATGGGCAATCAGCCCCAGCATTTT. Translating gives CATSLTMGNQPQHF.